The TCR beta chain described here comes from a study of Graves' ophthalmopathy and Graves' hyperthyroidism. Study-level findings and limits: The blood repertoire also included most expanded thyroid clonotypes above 0.001 frequency.

The authors amplified TCR beta CDR3 regions from RNA transcripts. Second-round multiplex PCR followed a first-round RT-PCR using HTBI primers. Via MiXCR, TCRdb re-called the multiplex PCR reads, giving one row per CDR3 protein. The repertoire has about 740,000 distinct CDR3 sequences, 40% of them found once; the top ten carry 44%. The CDR3 covers 13 residues. Trimming cost V 3 bases and J 8 bases, with 10 bases left between them. Per the germline V gene, CDR1 is SEHNR and CDR2 is FQNEAQ (reference sequence). On this clonotype: Its matching antigen is unknown.

Pregnant or lactating patients and those with other autoimmune diseases or uncontrolled infections were excluded. Clinical symptoms, serum thyroxine, TRAb, thyroid ultrasound and orbital computed tomography were relied on for diagnosis. A roughly 9.7 ml volume of fresh peripheral blood provided the PBMCs. The clonotype comes from an adult man with Graves' ophthalmopathy. The chain couples TRBV7-9 to TRBJ2-2; possible D gene TRBD2, 5 bases. Sequenced input: peripheral blood. The CDR3 nucleotides are TGTGCCAGCAGCTTTGGCGGGCTAGGGGAGCTGTTTTTT. This gives the protein CASSFGGLGELFF.